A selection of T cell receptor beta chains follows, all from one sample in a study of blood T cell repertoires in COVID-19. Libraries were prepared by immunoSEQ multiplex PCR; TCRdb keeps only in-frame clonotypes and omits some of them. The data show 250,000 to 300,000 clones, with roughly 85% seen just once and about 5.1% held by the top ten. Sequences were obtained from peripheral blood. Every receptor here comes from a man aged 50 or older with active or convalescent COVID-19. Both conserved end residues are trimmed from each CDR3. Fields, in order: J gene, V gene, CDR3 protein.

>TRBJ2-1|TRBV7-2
ASSQRPQRGGSYNEQF
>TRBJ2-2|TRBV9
ASRRAGETGELF
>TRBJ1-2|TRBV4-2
ASSPRDNGNGNYGYT
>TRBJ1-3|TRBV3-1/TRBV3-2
ASSQAPGAGNTIY
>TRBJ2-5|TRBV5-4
ASSPVPIQETQY
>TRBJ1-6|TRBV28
ASFWGQGRLVDNSPLH
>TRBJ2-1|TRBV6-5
ASSRGSDNEQF
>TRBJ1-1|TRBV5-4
ASSLGGQPNTEAF
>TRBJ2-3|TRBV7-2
ASSLPPAGMTDTQY
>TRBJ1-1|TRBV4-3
ASGQGPNTEAF
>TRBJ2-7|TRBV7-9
ASRSTGPEQY
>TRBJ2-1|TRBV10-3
AISDIGTGGPNEQF
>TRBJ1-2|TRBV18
ASSPPTGGGYT
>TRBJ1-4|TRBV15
ATNPIEEEEGPYSATNEKLF
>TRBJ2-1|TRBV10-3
AISVSAPGQASRNEQF
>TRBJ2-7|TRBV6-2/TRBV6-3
ASSYPSTGSGPYEQY
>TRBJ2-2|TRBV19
ASSIPGRRDTGELF
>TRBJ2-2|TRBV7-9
ASSSERQGAGELF
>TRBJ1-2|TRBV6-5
ASTATGFYGYT
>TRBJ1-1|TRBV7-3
ASSLSGQGYTEAF
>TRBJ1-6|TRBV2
ASRGQLRPLH
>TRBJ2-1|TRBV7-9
ASSSTLADFYNEQF
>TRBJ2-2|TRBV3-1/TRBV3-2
ASSRTSGGGELF
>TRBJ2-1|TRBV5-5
ASSLFTGGFINEQF
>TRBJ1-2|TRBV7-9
ATGRENYGYT
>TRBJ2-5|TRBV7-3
ASSPGTSGRYQETQY
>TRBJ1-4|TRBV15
ATSRDPPGGREKLF
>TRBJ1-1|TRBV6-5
ASSYYGEDTEAF
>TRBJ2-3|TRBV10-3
AISGQGSGGTDTQY
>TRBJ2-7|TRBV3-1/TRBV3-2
ASSLQLAASYEQY
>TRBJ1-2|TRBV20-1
SAERTGGYT
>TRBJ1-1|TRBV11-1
ASSLIQGTEAF
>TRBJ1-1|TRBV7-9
ASSPFGGADTEAF
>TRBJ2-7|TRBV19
ASSTQWGGYEQY
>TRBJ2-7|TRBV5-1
ASSLGLAGGYEQY
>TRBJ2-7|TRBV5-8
ASSLAGRGFGEQY